The rows below give T cell receptor beta chains drawn from one sample of a study of cytomegalovirus exposure and HLA in healthy donors. Using immunoSEQ multiplex PCR, the repertoire was profiled, and TCRdb retains in-frame clones only, with some absent. This sample has 85,000 to 90,000 clones, with around four fifths found just once. The sequenced material came from PBMCs. Receptors were obtained from a man aged 25 to 40 in good health and CMV-seropositive. CDR3s leave out the opening cysteine and the closing phenylalanine or tryptophan. Expanded clones are given a class, and other clones once, few, many or no size at all.

v_gene: TRBV27
abundance: once
j_gene: TRBJ2-5
CDR3aa: ASSRGQGWGETQY

v_gene: TRBV7-9
abundance: few
j_gene: TRBJ2-1
CDR3aa: ASTVTAGQGADEQF

v_gene: TRBV9
abundance: NA
j_gene: TRBJ1-2
CDR3aa: ASSVSGVYGYT

v_gene: TRBV4-1
abundance: once
j_gene: TRBJ1-1
CDR3aa: ASNYRQGGEAF

v_gene: TRBV18
abundance: NA
j_gene: TRBJ2-7
CDR3aa: ASSPGTGFYEQY

v_gene: TRBV23-1
abundance: NA
j_gene: TRBJ1-6
CDR3aa: ASSREGVWSSPLH

v_gene: TRBV15
abundance: NA
j_gene: TRBJ1-6
CDR3aa: ATSRWTAVNSPLH

v_gene: TRBV27
abundance: NA
j_gene: TRBJ1-6
CDR3aa: ASTRDTVNSPLH

v_gene: TRBV6-5
abundance: NA
j_gene: TRBJ2-7
CDR3aa: ASSPRQGPYEQY

v_gene: TRBV28
abundance: few
j_gene: TRBJ1-5
CDR3aa: ASSVGQGVYGNQPQH

v_gene: TRBV6-1
abundance: NA
j_gene: TRBJ1-5
CDR3aa: ASSGGGAQH

v_gene: TRBV5-3
abundance: NA
j_gene: TRBJ1-5
CDR3aa: ARRNDSHQPQH

v_gene: TRBV7-6
abundance: NA
j_gene: TRBJ2-5
CDR3aa: ASSLAGSRSETQY

v_gene: TRBV7-2
abundance: few
j_gene: TRBJ1-1
CDR3aa: ASSITSLFSEAF

v_gene: TRBV27
abundance: NA
j_gene: TRBJ1-3
CDR3aa: ASSLRGHSGNTIY

v_gene: TRBV5-1
abundance: NA
j_gene: TRBJ2-2
CDR3aa: ASSLVSGGFTGELF

v_gene: TRBV5-1
abundance: NA
j_gene: TRBJ1-1
CDR3aa: ASTEMTGANTEAF

v_gene: TRBV30
abundance: NA
j_gene: TRBJ1-5
CDR3aa: AWSADRGRYQPQH

v_gene: TRBV5-1
abundance: NA
j_gene: TRBJ2-7
CDR3aa: ASSLEPTTLAVDYEQY

v_gene: TRBV10-2
abundance: few
j_gene: TRBJ2-1
CDR3aa: ASSPRLAGYNEQF

v_gene: TRBV27
abundance: NA
j_gene: TRBJ2-7
CDR3aa: ASHIWWTSGGPGKVGQY

v_gene: TRBV19
abundance: many
j_gene: TRBJ1-1
CDR3aa: ASIKNTEAF

v_gene: TRBV27
abundance: NA
j_gene: TRBJ2-5
CDR3aa: ASRPPLYRGGETQY

v_gene: TRBV5-4
abundance: NA
j_gene: TRBJ2-5
CDR3aa: ASSLARTVQETQY

v_gene: TRBV5-4
abundance: many
j_gene: TRBJ2-1
CDR3aa: ASREGGAWNEQF

v_gene: TRBV5-5
abundance: NA
j_gene: TRBJ1-3
CDR3aa: ASSLSPGDSGNTIY

v_gene: TRBV7-3
abundance: NA
j_gene: TRBJ2-3
CDR3aa: ASSLGRTSTDTQY

v_gene: TRBV7-9
abundance: NA
j_gene: TRBJ1-2
CDR3aa: ASSPMGGGYGYT

v_gene: TRBV7-3
abundance: NA
j_gene: TRBJ2-3
CDR3aa: ASSLFPLSTDTQY

v_gene: TRBV5-5
abundance: NA
j_gene: TRBJ2-7
CDR3aa: ASSGRVSSYEQY

v_gene: TRBV6-6
abundance: NA
j_gene: TRBJ1-6
CDR3aa: ASSGQGGSPLH

v_gene: TRBV2
abundance: once
j_gene: TRBJ1-2
CDR3aa: ASSEGSRNYGYT

v_gene: TRBV7-2
abundance: NA
j_gene: TRBJ2-7
CDR3aa: ASSPSRTGDLNEQY

v_gene: TRBV27
abundance: NA
j_gene: NA
CDR3aa: ASSRGRGQGVYEQY

v_gene: TRBV30
abundance: NA
j_gene: TRBJ2-5
CDR3aa: AWSVELSTRETQY

v_gene: TRBV28
abundance: NA
j_gene: TRBJ1-5
CDR3aa: ASSPTPGQGGQPQH

v_gene: TRBV7-9
abundance: once
j_gene: TRBJ1-3
CDR3aa: SSSPRTENYSGNTIY

v_gene: TRBV30
abundance: NA
j_gene: TRBJ1-2
CDR3aa: AWNPRDRGTEGGYT

v_gene: TRBV18
abundance: NA
j_gene: TRBJ2-1
CDR3aa: ASSHDPTSGGDLGGEQF

v_gene: TRBV28
abundance: NA
j_gene: TRBJ1-5
CDR3aa: ATSLTGARNQPQH

v_gene: TRBV29-1
abundance: once
j_gene: TRBJ1-2
CDR3aa: SVAWTGTSGYT

v_gene: TRBV5-4
abundance: NA
j_gene: TRBJ2-2
CDR3aa: ASSYGLAGGITGELF

v_gene: TRBV28
abundance: NA
j_gene: TRBJ2-7
CDR3aa: ASSPRTSGGAF

v_gene: TRBV7-3
abundance: NA
j_gene: TRBJ2-1
CDR3aa: ASSRDRLAGGSEQF

v_gene: TRBV7-2
abundance: NA
j_gene: TRBJ1-2
CDR3aa: ASSATVSGVGGYT

v_gene: TRBV11-2
abundance: NA
j_gene: TRBJ2-5
CDR3aa: ASSFALAGVQETQY

v_gene: TRBV5-1
abundance: NA
j_gene: TRBJ2-7
CDR3aa: ASSLEGQGSREQY

v_gene: TRBV27
abundance: few
j_gene: TRBJ1-2
CDR3aa: ASSSWTGANYGYT

v_gene: TRBV7-9
abundance: NA
j_gene: TRBJ1-3
CDR3aa: ASSLDSSTGNTIY

v_gene: TRBV5-1
abundance: NA
j_gene: TRBJ1-2
CDR3aa: ASSLLENYGYT

v_gene: TRBV9
abundance: NA
j_gene: TRBJ2-7
CDR3aa: ASSGGLGSYEQY

v_gene: TRBV2
abundance: NA
j_gene: TRBJ2-1
CDR3aa: ASSPGFGQF

v_gene: TRBV4-1
abundance: NA
j_gene: TRBJ2-7
CDR3aa: ASSQAATADYEQY

v_gene: TRBV5-4
abundance: NA
j_gene: TRBJ2-2
CDR3aa: ASSQMATGELF

v_gene: TRBV6-5
abundance: few
j_gene: TRBJ2-6
CDR3aa: ASSSKPESGANVLT